The T cell receptor (beta chain) under discussion was sequenced for a study of OX40 agonist ivuxolimab in advanced cancers. Across the whole study: Patients received the agonistic anti-OX40 (CD134) antibody ivuxolimab. Prior checkpoint blockade (anti-PD-1, anti-PD-L1 or anti-CTLA-4) was permitted; around 37% had it.

Whole-study results and caveats: CD8+ T cells (on average) carried more expanded clones than CD4+ T cells. Clones of CD4+ and CD8+ blood T cells grew by week 6 at doses of 0.1 to 3.0 mg/kg.

Repertoires were generated with immunoSEQ multiplex PCR, while TCRdb's copy carries only in-frame clones and drops some. Found here are about 68,000 clones, 91% of them singletons; the top ten hold around 0.31%. In the case of this clone: Its antigen is still unknown.

The sequences come from CD4+ or CD8+ T cells sorted from blood, collected in a trial of the OX40 agonist ivuxolimab. This clonotype was obtained from an adult with an advanced solid tumor such as melanoma, head and neck, liver or kidney cancer.

CDR3 sequence (DNA): TGTGCCATCAGTGAGTCCGCTAGCGGGAGGGCAAATACGCAGTATTTT. Its translation is CAISESASGRANTQYF. The rearrangement joins TRBV10-3 to TRBJ2-3, with 12 bases identical to TRBD2. Germline CDR1 reads ENHRY; CDR2 reads SYGVKD. The CDR3 is 16 residues long. Trimming cost V 0 bases and J 7 bases; bases outside gene matches: 5.